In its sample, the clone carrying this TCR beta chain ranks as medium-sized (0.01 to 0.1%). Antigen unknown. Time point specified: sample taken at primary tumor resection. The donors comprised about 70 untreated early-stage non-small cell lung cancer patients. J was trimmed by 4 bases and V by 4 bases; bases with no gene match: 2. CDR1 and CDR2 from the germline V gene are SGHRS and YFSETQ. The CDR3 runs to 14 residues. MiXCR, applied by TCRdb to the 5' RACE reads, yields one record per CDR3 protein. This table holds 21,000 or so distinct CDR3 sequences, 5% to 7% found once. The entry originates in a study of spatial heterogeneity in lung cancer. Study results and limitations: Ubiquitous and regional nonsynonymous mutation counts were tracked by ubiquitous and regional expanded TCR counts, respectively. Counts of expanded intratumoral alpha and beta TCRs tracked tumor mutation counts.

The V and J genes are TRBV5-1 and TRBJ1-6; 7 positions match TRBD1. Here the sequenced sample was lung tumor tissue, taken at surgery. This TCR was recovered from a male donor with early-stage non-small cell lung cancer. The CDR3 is CASSAGQYNSPLHF. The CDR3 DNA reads TGCGCCAGCAGCGCGGGACAGTATAATTCACCCCTCCACTTT.